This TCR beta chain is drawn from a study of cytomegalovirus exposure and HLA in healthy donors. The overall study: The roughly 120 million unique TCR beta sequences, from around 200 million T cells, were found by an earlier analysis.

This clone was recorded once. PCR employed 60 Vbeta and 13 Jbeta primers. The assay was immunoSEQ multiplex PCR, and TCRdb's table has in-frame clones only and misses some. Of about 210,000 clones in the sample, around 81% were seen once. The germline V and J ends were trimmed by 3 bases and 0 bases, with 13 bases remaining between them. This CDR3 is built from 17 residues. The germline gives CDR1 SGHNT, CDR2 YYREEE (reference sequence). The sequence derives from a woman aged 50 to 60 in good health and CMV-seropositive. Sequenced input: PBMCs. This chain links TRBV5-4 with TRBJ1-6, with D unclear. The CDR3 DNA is TGTGCCAGCAGCTCCGGACTTCCGAGCTCCTATAATTCACCCCTCCACTTT. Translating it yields CASSSGLPSSYNSPLHF.